Below, 19 T cell receptor beta chains from the same sample are listed, as sequenced in a study of radiation and T cells in renal cell carcinoma. The data were produced by immunoSEQ multiplex PCR, yet TCRdb's version contains in-frame clones alone and is incomplete. The sample lists more than 95,000 clones, around 80% occurring once. Time point meaning: baseline pretreatment blood. Treatment denoted: 15 Gy SBRT to primary tumor, nephrectomy 4 weeks later. Here the sequenced sample was blood, taken from a patient whose treatment included radiotherapy and nephrectomy. These receptors were taken from a woman aged 55-70 years with renal cell carcinoma.

The CDR3 reads CASSLQGTPYEQYF. The CDR3 DNA reads as TGTGCCAGCAGCTTACAGGGGACTCCCTACGAGCAGTACTTC. The chain has TRBV5-5 and TRBJ2-7; tentative D call: TRBD1 (7 bases). V was clipped by 2 bases and J by 2 bases, with 11 bases between them. Germline values: CDR1 SGHKS, CDR2 YYEKEE (reference sequence). This CDR3 contains 14 residues. The variable domain in full, completed from reference TRBV5-5 and TRBJ2-7, reads DAGVTQSPTHLIKTRGQQVTLRCSPISGHKSVSWYQQVLGQGPQFIFQYYEKEERGRGNFPDRFSARQFPNYSSELNVNALLLGDSALYLCASSLQGTPYEQYFGPGTRLTVT.

The rearrangement uses TRBV29-1 and TRBJ1-1; D may be TRBD1 (6 bases). CDR1 is SQVTM, CDR2 ANQGSEA, per germline. This CDR3 spans 12 amino acids. The V end lost 7 bases, the J end lost 1 base, and 10 bases lay between the germline ends. CDR3 DNA: TGCAGCGCCGGGACACCGAACACTGAAGCTTTCTTT. Its translation: CSAGTPNTEAFF.

The chain links TRBV7-9 to TRBJ2-6, with D possibly TRBD1 on 5 matching bases. Trimming stripped 5 bases from V and 0 bases from J, with 14 bases between. The CDR3 consists of 17 residues. In germline, CDR1 is SEHNR, CDR2 FQNEAQ (reference sequence). The CDR3 sequence: CASSTGRASSGANVLTF. The CDR3, as DNA: TGTGCCAGCAGCACAGGACGGGCGAGCTCTGGGGCCAACGTCCTGACTTTC.

J is TRBJ2-3 and V is TRBV5-4; D uncertain. The CDR3 is 12 residues long. Germline assignment: CDR1 SGHNT and CDR2 YYREEE (reference sequence). The V gene lost 2 bases and the J gene lost 6 bases, with 7 bases spanning the gap. CDR3 amino acids: CASSFDRDTQYF. The CDR3 DNA follows: TGTGCCAGCAGCTTCGACCGGGATACGCAGTATTTT.

In DNA, the CDR3 is TGTGCCAGCAGCCAAGGGGGGGGGCTCAGCGCTGAAGCTTTCTTT. This encodes CASSQGGGLSAEAFF. The chain combines TRBV14 with TRBJ1-1, with D tentatively TRBD1 (6 bases). CDR3 length: 15 residues. Trimming stripped 1 base from V and 6 bases from J, with 15 bases between. The germline V gene has CDR1 SGHDN and CDR2 FVKESK.

This clone came up once. The chain combines TRBV4-1 with TRBJ2-5, with D unresolved. The J call may not be correct, given that the DNA end is closer to TRBJ2-7. Germline V lookup: CDR1 MGHRA, CDR2 YSYEKL. CDR3 length: 14 amino acids. CDR3 DNA: TGCGCCAGCAGCCAAGATAGACATACCTACGAGCAGTACTTC. Its protein product is CASSQDRHTYEQYF.

V is TRBV10-1 and J is TRBJ1-6; possibly TRBD1 for D (5 bases). Germline V gene sequence: CDR1 WNHNN, CDR2 SYGVQD (reference sequence). CDR3 length: 15 residues. The V end lost 8 bases, the J end lost 0 bases, and 11 bases lay between the germline ends. The CDR3: CASGDGSSYNSPLHF. CDR3 DNA sequence: TGCGCCAGCGGGGACGGGAGCTCCTATAATTCACCCCTCCACTTT.

This clone was seen more than once but under ten times. The rearrangement uses TRBV5-1 and TRBJ1-2; 9 positions agree with TRBD1. Trimming at V came to 0 bases and at J to 7 bases, leaving 7 bases not matched to a gene. This CDR3 comprises 15 residues. The V gene's germline CDR1 is SGHRS and CDR2 YFSETQ. CDR3 sequence: CASSLAVTGGSGYTF. CDR3 sequence (DNA): TGCGCCAGCAGCTTGGCCGTGACAGGGGGGAGTGGCTACACCTTC.

The chain couples TRBV2 to TRBJ2-1; 8 bases map to TRBD1. This CDR3 has 15 amino acids. V trimming: 3 bases; J trimming: 2 bases; junction bases outside the gene matches: 3. Germline-derived CDR1 and CDR2 are SNHLY and FYNNEI. In nucleotides, the CDR3 is TGTGCCAGCAGTGATGGGGACAGGACCTACAATGAGCAGTTCTTC. Encoded protein: CASSDGDRTYNEQFF.

The chain joins TRBV27 to TRBJ2-7; D remains unclear. Germline-derived CDR1 and CDR2 are MNHEY and SMNVEV (reference sequence). The ends were cut back, 8 bases at V and 9 bases at J, with 17 bases in the middle. This CDR3 is built from 12 residues. CDR3 sequence: CASGWNPLLQYF. For the CDR3, the DNA is TGTGCCAGCGGGTGGAACCCCTTATTGCAGTACTTC.

The chain links TRBV7-9 to TRBJ2-2; the match to TRBD1 covers 9 bases. In germline, CDR1 is SEHNR, CDR2 FQNEAQ (reference sequence). The CDR3 contains 16 residues. Germline trimming cut 2 bases from V and 3 bases from J; bases unmatched to any gene: 4. The CDR3 loop reads CASSLRDREDTGELFF. As DNA, the CDR3 is TGTGCCAGCAGCTTAAGGGACAGGGAGGACACCGGGGAGCTGTTTTTT. The entire variable domain, with the rest obtained from reference TRBV7-9 and TRBJ2-2, is as follows: DTGVSQNPRHKITKRGQNVTFRCDPISEHNRLYWYRQTLGQGPEFLTYFQNEAQLEKSRLLSDRFSAERPKGSFSTLEIQRTEQGDSAMYLCASSLRDREDTGELFFGEGSRLTVL.

This clone occurred a few times. The chain combines TRBV7-9 with TRBJ1-1; D is ambiguous. The V gene lost 5 bases and the J gene lost 0 bases, with 13 bases spanning the gap. This CDR3 has 15 residues. CDR1 SEHNR and CDR2 FQNEAQ come from the germline V gene (reference sequence). The CDR3 sequence is CASSNPTVMNTEAFF. The DNA of the CDR3 is TGTGCCAGCAGCAACCCCACAGTAATGAACACTGAAGCTTTCTTT.

This sequence joins TRBV9 and TRBJ2-7, with D possibly TRBD2 on 5 matching bases. V was pared by 3 bases and J by 6 bases, with 16 bases between. Germline CDR1 SGDLS, CDR2 YYNGEE. The CDR3 loop spans 14 amino acids. The CDR3 is CASSATLGGPEQYF. The CDR3 DNA reads as TGTGCCAGCAGCGCCACGTTAGGAGGCCCCGAGCAGTACTTC.

The chain carries TRBV27 and TRBJ1-4; 10 bases match TRBD1. V lost 6 bases and J lost 7; bases outside the gene matches: 5. CDR1 is MNHEY and CDR2 is SMNVEV in the germline V gene (reference sequence). The CDR3 is 14 amino acids. The CDR3 loop reads CASRRQGASEKLFF. The CDR3 DNA reads TGTGCCAGCAGAAGACAGGGGGCGTCTGAAAAACTGTTTTTT.

This clone appeared a single time. This chain links TRBV4-2 with TRBJ2-5; 10 nucleotides match TRBD1. The J call may be wrong; the DNA end is better matched by TRBJ2-7. Germline CDR1 is LGHNA and CDR2 is YNFKEQ. The CDR3 sequence is 14 residues long. The CDR3 DNA reads TGTGCCAGCTGCATGGGACAGGGGATCGGCGAGCAGTACTTC. It encodes CASCMGQGIGEQYF.

As for this clone: One end of the junction is discordant with germline, which a read error may explain. The gene calls are TRBV5-6 and TRBJ1-3; D possibly corresponds to TRBD1 (6 bases). CDR1 is SGHDT, CDR2 YYEEEE, per germline. The CDR3 loop spans 16 amino acids. CDR3: CASSLGPGDSGNTVYF. The CDR3 DNA follows: TGTGCCAGCAGCTTGGGCCCAGGGGACTCTGGAAACACCGTATATTTT.

The chain recombines TRBV19 with TRBJ2-7; 10 nucleotides agree with TRBD2. Germline CDR1 is LNHDA and CDR2 is SQIVND (reference sequence). CDR3 length equals 15 residues. With 3 bases clipped from V and 7 bases from J, the junction kept 9 bases outside the gene matches. CDR3 sequence: CASSIGAGGPGEQYF. The CDR3 nucleotides are TGTGCCAGTAGTATCGGAGCGGGAGGGCCAGGGGAGCAGTACTTC.

The CDR3 DNA reads TGTGCCAGCAGTTTATCGACAGGGTTGGACTATGGCTACACCTTC. Protein: CASSLSTGLDYGYTF. The chain carries TRBV27 and TRBJ1-2, with TRBD1 identical over 7 bases. Losses at the gene ends were 0 bases for V and 3 bases for J; bases not matched to a gene: 4. The CDR3 runs to 15 residues. CDR1 MNHEY and CDR2 SMNVEV come from the germline V gene (reference sequence).

The V call is TRBV21-1, the J call TRBJ2-1. TRBV21-1 is a documented pseudogene. The CDR3 sequence is 14 residues long. The CDR3 DNA is TGTGCCAGCACCCATCTCGAAGGCACCCTGGAGCAGTTCTTC. It translates to CASTHLEGTLEQFF.